This T cell receptor (beta chain) was found in a study of cytomegalovirus exposure and HLA in healthy donors. Germline-derived CDR1 and CDR2 are SNHLY and FYNNEI. Trimming removed 2 bases at V and 3 bases at J, with 11 bases between. The CDR3 is 15 residues long. Study conclusions and caveats: A few V segments could not be told apart, such as TRBV6-2 and TRBV6-3, and were left out. A cluster of highly shared sequence variants was likely a sequencing artifact.

PCR amplification relied on 60 Vbeta primers (plus 13 Jbeta primers). Method: immunoSEQ multiplex PCR; TCRdb's copy keeps in-frame clones and lacks some. The table includes around 220,000 clones, 83% detected once. Points on this clone: What it recognizes is unknown.

This rearrangement joins TRBV2 to TRBJ1-5; maybe TRBD1 (6 bases). The source is a girl aged 10 to 17 in good health and CMV-seronegative. Material: PBMCs. CDR3 nucleotides: TGTGCCAGCAGTGAATGGCCAGGGGACAATCAGCCCCAGCATTTT. It translates to CASSEWPGDNQPQHF.